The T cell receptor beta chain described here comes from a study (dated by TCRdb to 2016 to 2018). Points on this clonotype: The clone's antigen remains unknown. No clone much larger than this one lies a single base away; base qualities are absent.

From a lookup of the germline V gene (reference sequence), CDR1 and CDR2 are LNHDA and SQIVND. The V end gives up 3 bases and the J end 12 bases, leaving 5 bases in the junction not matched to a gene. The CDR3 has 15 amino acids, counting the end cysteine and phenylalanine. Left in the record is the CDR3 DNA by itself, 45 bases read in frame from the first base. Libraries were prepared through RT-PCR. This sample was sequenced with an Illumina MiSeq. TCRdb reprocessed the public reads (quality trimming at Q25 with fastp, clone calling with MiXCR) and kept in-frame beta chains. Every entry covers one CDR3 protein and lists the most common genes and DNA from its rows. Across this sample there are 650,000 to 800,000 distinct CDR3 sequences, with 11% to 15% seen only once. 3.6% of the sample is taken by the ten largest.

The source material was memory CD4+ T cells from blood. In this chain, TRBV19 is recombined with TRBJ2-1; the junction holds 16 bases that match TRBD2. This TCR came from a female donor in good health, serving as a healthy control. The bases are TGTGCCAGTAGTATCGTCGGGACTAGCGGGAGGGGGCAGTTCTTC. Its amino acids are CASSIVGTSGRGQFF. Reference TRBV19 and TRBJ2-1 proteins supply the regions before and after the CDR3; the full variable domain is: DGGITQSPKYLFRKEGQNVTLSCEQNLNHDAMYWYRQDPGQGLRLIYYSQIVNDFQKGDIAEGYSVSREKKESFPLTVTSAQKNPTAFYLCASSIVGTSGRGQFFGPGTRLTVL.